This TCR beta chain was sequenced during a study of Ad26.COV2.S vaccination and SARS-CoV-2 variants (dated by TCRdb to the early 2020s). Broadly, across the study: Vaccine-arm donors came from COV1001, a multicentre, randomized, double-blind, placebo-controlled phase I-IIa trial of Ad26.COV2.S in healthy adults. Participants in the trial were split at random into five groups of five each, receiving low-dose or high-dose Ad26.COV2.S once or twice, or else placebo on both occasions. Dosing of Ad26.COV2.S was intramuscular, at either 5x10^10 or 1x10^11 viral particles, delivered as one shot or as two shots spaced 56 days apart. TCRbeta repertoire sequencing was used to assess the specificity and breadth of SARS-CoV-2-reactive T cell receptors after Ad26.COV2.S vaccination. Blinding of investigators to trial group allocation was maintained during experiments and outcome assessment. The TCR-sequenced set comprised about 32 samples: approximately 20 Ad26.COV2.S vaccine recipients, 5 placebo recipients and 8 SARS-CoV-2 convalescent individuals. Broad study findings and their caveats: Substantial breadth of spike-specific CD8+ and CD4+ T cell responses was reported after vaccination. Comparable non-spike TCR breadth was observed between vaccine and placebo recipients, consistent with only spike being contained in the vaccine. According to the authors, total T cell responses may have been underestimated by the TCR breadth and depth analyses. Higher spike-specific TCR breadth was observed in Ad26.COV2.S recipients than in placebo recipients (P = 0.0014). Comparing responses between vaccine doses or regimens was not something the study was powered to do.

The immunoSEQ Assay was the method used to sequence TCRbeta CDR3 regions. After extraction, genomic DNA underwent amplification by bias-controlled multiplex PCR, followed by high-throughput sequencing. Regarding the original processing steps: To quantify the absolute abundance of each unique TCRbeta CDR3 region, sequences were collapsed and filtered. T cell fraction was estimated by normalization of TCRbeta template counts to usable DNA, with usable DNA being measured through amplification of reference genes present in all nucleated cells. Repertoire TCRs were annotated as SARS-CoV-2-specific when V gene, CDR3 amino acid sequence and J gene were exactly matched to a known reactive TCR set. The reference SARS-CoV-2 TCR set came from MIRA and was filtered for enrichment in COVID-19-positive ImmuneCODE repertoires, removing public or cross-reactive TCRs. Based on the MIRA antigens, annotated TCRs were further analysed at the level of specific ORF or position within ORF. Breadth was defined as the number of annotated unique rearrangements divided by the total number of unique productive rearrangements, and depth was defined as the summed frequency of the annotated unique rearrangements. TCR breadth was compared between groups using two-sided Wilcoxon rank-sum tests. The immuneACCESS repertoire file appears here via TCRdb, limited to in-frame rearrangements. These files lack a portion of the clones; in checked studies, under half of the deficit traces to unresolved V genes, and the cause of the others is not known. The V and J calls and clone size are taken from that table; D and trimming were inferred from the DNA. The sample profile shows 300,000 to 500,000 clones; about 85% of them were found once. The ten largest clones take up 3.5% of the sample.

Turning to this clone: Its antigen target is currently unknown. Nothing much larger sits one base from this clone, and base qualities are not available.

The treatment or condition label corresponds to: roughly 20 received Ad26.COV2.S at low or high dose, single or two shots; about five received placebo; per-sample allocation not given. For vaccine and placebo recipients, repertoires were sequenced using samples collected on day 63 after the first injection. Cohort 1b enrolled about 25 adults aged 18-55 years at a single site in Boston, USA, between 29 July and 7 August 2020. Ad26.COV2.S was a replication-incompetent adenovirus type 26 vector expressing a prefusion-stabilized SARS-CoV-2 spike protein from the original Wuhan strain. Trimming costs V 2 bases and J 3 bases, and their ends lie 14 bases apart. Taken from the germline V gene, the CDR1 and CDR2 loops are MNHEY and SVGEGT. The cysteine opens and the phenylalanine closes a CDR3 of 16 amino acids. The retained sequence is limited to the CDR3, 48 bases, with the frame set at the first base.

Sequencing used peripheral blood, obtained in a trial of Ad26.COV2.S vaccine versus placebo. The clonotype originates from a person aged 18-65 years who received the Ad26.COV2.S COVID-19 vaccine or a placebo. The V and J genes are TRBV6-2 or TRBV6-3 and TRBJ1-5, with a weak D call of TRBD1 (6 bases match). The CDR3 protein is CASSYPGQRINQPQHF. The DNA sequence follows: TGTGCCAGCAGTTACCCCGGACAGAGAATCAATCAGCCCCAGCATTTT.